Shown below are 19 T cell receptor beta chains from a single sample sequenced in a study of blood T cell repertoires in COVID-19. Sequenced by immunoSEQ multiplex PCR; TCRdb stores in-frame clones only, minus some. The data contain about 50,000 clones, about 78% of them seen just once; the ten biggest clones take up roughly 5.8%. The sample taken for sequencing was PBMCs or T cells enriched from blood (not recorded which). The receptors derive from a woman aged 45-65 years with acute COVID-19.

There are a few counts of this clone. The rearrangement joins TRBV25-1 to TRBJ1-1; the D gene is possibly TRBD1 (5 bases). Germline CDR1 reads MGHDK; CDR2 reads SYGVNS. The V end lost 1 base, the J end lost 1 base, and 7 bases lay between the germline ends. CDR3 size: 14 residues. In DNA form, the CDR3 reads TGTGCCAGCAGTGAATGGGGGGGGAACACTGAAGCTTTCTTT. This codes for CASSEWGGNTEAFF.

The chain links TRBV11-3 to TRBJ1-5; TRBD1 matches at 10 bases. CDR1 and CDR2 (germline): SGHNT, YENEEA. Unmatched junction bases numbered 3, after V lost 5 bases and J lost 2 bases. This CDR3 is built from 15 residues. The CDR3 DNA sequence: TGTGCCAGCAGCCCCGGGACAGGGGGCAATCAGCCCCAGCATTTT. Its protein product is CASSPGTGGNQPQHF.

This chain uses TRBV19 with TRBJ1-4, with no clear D. The CDR3 loop spans 14 amino acids. Per germline, CDR1 LNHDA and CDR2 SQIVND (reference sequence). V lost 3 bases and J 5 bases, leaving 10 bases between the germline ends. CDR3 sequence: CASSIEPVNEKLFF. The CDR3 DNA sequence: TGTGCCAGTAGTATTGAACCAGTAAATGAAAAACTGTTTTTT.

The chain combines TRBV7-6 with TRBJ2-1; no clear D gene. This CDR3 contains 14 residues. The germline CDR1 and CDR2 sequences are SGHVS and FNYEAQ. Deletions cut 2 bases from V and 3 bases from J, with 8 bases between. CDR3: CASSLRPSYNEQFF. The CDR3 region has the DNA TGTGCCAGCAGCTTACGCCCCAGCTACAATGAGCAGTTCTTC. Filled out from reference TRBV7-6 and TRBJ2-1, the complete variable domain reads GAGVSQSPRYKVTKRGQDVALRCDPISGHVSLYWYRQALGQGPEFLTYFNYEAQQDKSGLPNDRFSAERPEGSISTLTIQRTEQRDSAMYRCASSLRPSYNEQFFGPGTRLTVL.

The CDR3 protein is CAIRPTSGDPYEQYF. The CDR3 DNA is TGTGCCATCAGGCCCACTAGCGGGGACCCCTACGAGCAGTACTTC. V is TRBV10-3 and J is TRBJ2-7; 10 positions agree with TRBD2. The germline V gene encodes CDR1 ENHRY and CDR2 SYGVKD. Germline trimming cut 6 bases from V and 2 bases from J; bases unmatched to any gene: 7. The CDR3 extends over 15 amino acids.

This clone has only one observation. J is TRBJ1-2 and V is TRBV2, with TRBD1 identical over 7 bases. The trim removed 3 bases at V and 0 bases at J, leaving 25 bases unmatched. The CDR3 is 22 amino acids. The germline V gene has CDR1 SNHLY and CDR2 FYNNEI. This chain's CDR3 is CASSDAYRAYGTGDFTNYGYTF. The CDR3 bases are TGTGCCAGCAGTGATGCTTATCGGGCATACGGTACAGGGGACTTTACTAACTATGGCTACACCTTC.

The gene calls are TRBV27 and TRBJ2-5, with TRBD1 matching 7 bases. Germline lookup yields CDR1 MNHEY and CDR2 SMNVEV (reference sequence). Unmatched junction bases numbered 8, after V lost 8 bases and J lost 5 bases. This CDR3 contains 13 residues. The DNA for the CDR3 is TGTGCCAGCGGTAGACAGGGTTTGGAGACCCAGTACTTC. As protein: CASGRQGLETQYF.

This chain joins TRBV5-1 and TRBJ1-3; 7 bases fit TRBD1. Germline V gene lookup returns CDR1 SGHRS and CDR2 YFSETQ. The CDR3 runs 14 residues. The V gene end was trimmed by 0 bases and the J gene end by 7 bases; junction bases not matched to a gene: 4. The CDR3 sequence is CASSLGDSYNTIYF. CDR3 in DNA: TGCGCCAGCAGCTTGGGGGACAGTTACAACACCATATATTTT.

The CDR3 nucleotides are TGTGCCAGCAGCGCAGGACAGGGTCGCACTGAAGCTTTCTTT. This sequence encodes CASSAGQGRTEAFF. The genes are TRBV9 and TRBJ1-1; 8 bases fit TRBD1. The V and J ends lost 3 bases and 4 bases, in that order; junction bases with no gene match: 5. There are 14 residues in the CDR3. Germline V lookup: CDR1 SGDLS, CDR2 YYNGEE. Full variable domain (remainder filled in from reference TRBV9 and TRBJ1-1): DSGVTQTPKHLITATGQRVTLRCSPRSGDLSVYWYQQSLDQGLQFLIQYYNGEERAKGNILERFSAQQFPDLHSELNLSSLELGDSALYFCASSAGQGRTEAFFGQGTRLTVV.

The chain carries TRBV11-3 and TRBJ1-1; D gene ambiguous. Germline V lookup: CDR1 SGHNT, CDR2 YENEEA. V lost 5 bases and J 2 bases, leaving 15 bases between the germline ends. There are 15 residues in the CDR3. In nucleotides, the CDR3 is TGTGCCAGCAGCCCCCGACTCTCGGATAACACTGAAGCTTTCTTT. It encodes CASSPRLSDNTEAFF.

This chain joins TRBV6-5 and TRBJ2-7, with D perhaps matching TRBD1 (5 bases). Between the trimmed V and J ends, which lost 2 bases and 3 bases, there was a span of 5 bases. The CDR3 sequence is 12 residues long. Germline lookup yields CDR1 MNHEY and CDR2 SVGAGI. The CDR3 reads CASSYRGYEQYF. DNA of the CDR3: TGTGCCAGCAGTTACAGGGGCTACGAGCAGTACTTC.

This clone was observed a handful of times. The chain is built from TRBV10-3 and TRBJ1-3, with D perhaps TRBD1 (6 bases). Germline CDR1 ENHRY, CDR2 SYGVKD. The CDR3 is 16 amino acids. V was pared by 4 bases and J by 0 bases, with 13 bases between. CDR3 in DNA: TGTGCCATCAGTGCACGTCCGGACAGCTCTGGAAACACCATATATTTT. It yields the protein CAISARPDSSGNTIYF.

The chain recombines TRBV21-1 with TRBJ1-2. TRBV21-1 is described as a pseudogene. The CDR3 runs to 12 residues. The CDR3 here is CASSDGGYGYTF. In DNA, the CDR3 is TGTGCCAGCAGCGACGGGGGCTATGGCTACACCTTC.

The chain combines TRBV10-3 with TRBJ2-1; D perhaps matches TRBD1 (6 bases). Germline V gives CDR1 ENHRY, CDR2 SYGVKD. With 0 bases removed from V and 9 bases from J, the gap between germline ends came to 12 bases. This CDR3 contains 14 residues. CDR3 amino acids: CAISESRGWGEQFF. CDR3 bases: TGTGCCATCAGTGAGTCCAGGGGATGGGGTGAGCAGTTCTTC.

This chain joins TRBV9 and TRBJ1-2; 7 bases map to TRBD1. After removal of 0 bases from V and 8 bases from J, the junction contained 10 bases not matched to a gene. The CDR3 runs to 15 residues. The germline V gene encodes CDR1 SGDLS and CDR2 YYNGEE. In DNA, the CDR3 is TGTGCCAGCAGCGTAGGGAATGGACAGGAGTGGGGCTACACCTTC. Translating gives CASSVGNGQEWGYTF.

The chain couples TRBV18 to TRBJ1-2; D is ambiguous. Germline CDR1 KGHSH, CDR2 LQKENI. Trimming removed 3 bases from V and 2 bases from J, with 10 bases in between. This CDR3 is built from 14 residues. The CDR3 reads CASSPGWENYGYTF. The CDR3, as DNA: TGTGCCAGCTCACCCGGTTGGGAGAACTATGGCTACACCTTC.

Comment on this clone: The junction differs from germline at one of its ends, possibly a read error. CDR3 nucleotide sequence: TGTGCCAGCCAGGTGCTCATATTT. Encoded protein: CASQVLIF. The V gene is TRBV2, the J gene TRBJ1-5; D gene ambiguous. Germline CDR1 and CDR2: SNHLY and FYNNEI. There are 8 residues in the CDR3.

The chain joins TRBV12-5 to TRBJ2-7; 7 bases map to TRBD2. Germline V gene data show CDR1 as LGHNT and CDR2 as FRNRAP. With 7 bases clipped from V and 2 bases from J, the junction kept 8 bases outside the gene matches. This CDR3 region has 14 residues. CDR3 DNA sequence: TGTGCTAGTGCCCAGCTAGCGGCGCCCTACGAGCAGTACTTC. Protein: CASAQLAAPYEQYF.

J is TRBJ2-3 and V is TRBV2; D is undetermined. CDR3 length equals 12 residues. Per the germline V gene, CDR1 is SNHLY and CDR2 is FYNNEI. The V end lost 4 bases, the J end lost 6 bases, and 8 bases lay between the germline ends. Here the CDR3 reads CASSAERDTQYF. The CDR3, as DNA: TGTGCCAGCAGTGCGGAGAGGGATACGCAGTATTTT.